This T cell receptor (beta chain) was recovered during a study of blood T cell repertoires in COVID-19. Across the study: Sites across the United States, Italy and Spain contributed samples from acute and convalescent COVID-19. The cDNA or gDNA used as material had been derived from T cells, B-cell-depleted T cells, or PBMCs.

Original processing methods: Using reference gene primer amplification, nucleated cell counts were estimated. TCRdb's table, derived via immunoSEQ multiplex PCR, lists solely in-frame clones and lacks some. V, J and clone size reflect that table, while D and trimming were determined from the DNA. The sample holds 100,000 to 110,000 clones, approximately 86% seen once. This clone turned up a few times. V lost 2 bases and J lost 8, with 18 bases in between. In germline, CDR1 is SGHTA, CDR2 FQGNSA. This CDR3 has 15 amino acids. The TCR comes from a human donor in a cohort sampled during active COVID-19. The material sequenced was peripheral blood. This chain uses TRBV7-2 with TRBJ1-2; TRBD1 is a possible D gene (5 bases). The CDR3 coding sequence is TGTGCCAGCAGCTTACTGGGTCCAGGGCTATACGGCTACACCTTC. It encodes CASSLLGPGLYGYTF.